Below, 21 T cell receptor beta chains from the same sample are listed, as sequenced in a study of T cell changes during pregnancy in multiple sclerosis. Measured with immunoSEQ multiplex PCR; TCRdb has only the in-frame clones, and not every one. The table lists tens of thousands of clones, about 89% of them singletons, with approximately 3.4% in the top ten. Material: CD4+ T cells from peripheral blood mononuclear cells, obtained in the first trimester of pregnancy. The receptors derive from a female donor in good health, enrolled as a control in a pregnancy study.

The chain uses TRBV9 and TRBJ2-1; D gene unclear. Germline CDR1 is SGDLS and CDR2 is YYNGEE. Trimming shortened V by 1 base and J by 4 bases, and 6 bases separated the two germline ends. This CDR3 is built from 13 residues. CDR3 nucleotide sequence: TGTGCCAGCAGCGTACCCGGGTACAATGAGCAGTTCTTC. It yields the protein CASSVPGYNEQFF.

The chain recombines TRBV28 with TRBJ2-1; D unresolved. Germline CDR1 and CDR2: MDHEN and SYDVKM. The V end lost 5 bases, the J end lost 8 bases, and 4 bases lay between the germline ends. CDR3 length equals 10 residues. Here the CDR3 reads CASSADEQFF. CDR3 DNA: TGTGCCAGCAGTGCGGATGAGCAGTTCTTC.

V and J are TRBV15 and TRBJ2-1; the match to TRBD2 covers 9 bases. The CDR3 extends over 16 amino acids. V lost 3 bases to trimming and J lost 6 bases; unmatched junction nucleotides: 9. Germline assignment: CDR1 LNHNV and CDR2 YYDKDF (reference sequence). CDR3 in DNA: TGTGCCACCAGCAGGGGGGATAGCGGGGGAAGCAATGAGCAGTTCTTC. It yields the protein CATSRGDSGGSNEQFF.

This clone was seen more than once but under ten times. The CDR3 region is CASSLSLFDEQYF. The CDR3 nucleotides are TGTGCCAGCAGTTTATCTCTATTCGACGAGCAGTACTTC. The chain employs TRBV28 and TRBJ2-7; no reliable D call. V lost 1 base to trimming and J lost 5 bases, with 9 bases between them. From germline, CDR1 is MDHEN and CDR2 SYDVKM. This CDR3 spans 13 amino acids. The full variable domain, its missing parts supplied by reference TRBV28 and TRBJ2-7, is DVKVTQSSRYLVKRTGEKVFLECVQDMDHENMFWYRQDPGLGLRLIYFSYDVKMKEKGDIPEGYSVSREKKERFSLILESASTNQTSMYLCASSLSLFDEQYFGPGTRLTVT.

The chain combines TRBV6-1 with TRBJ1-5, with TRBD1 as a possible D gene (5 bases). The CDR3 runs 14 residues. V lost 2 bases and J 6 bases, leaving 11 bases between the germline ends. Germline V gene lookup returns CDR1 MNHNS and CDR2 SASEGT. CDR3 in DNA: TGTGCCAGCAGTGAACTTAGACAGTTTCAGCCCCAGCATTTT. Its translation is CASSELRQFQPQHF.

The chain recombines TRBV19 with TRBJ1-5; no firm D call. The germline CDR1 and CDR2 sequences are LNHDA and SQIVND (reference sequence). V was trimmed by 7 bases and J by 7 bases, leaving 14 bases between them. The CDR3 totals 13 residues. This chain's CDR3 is CASNPEVSQPQHF. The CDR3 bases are TGTGCCAGTAACCCGGAGGTTTCCCAGCCCCAGCATTTT.

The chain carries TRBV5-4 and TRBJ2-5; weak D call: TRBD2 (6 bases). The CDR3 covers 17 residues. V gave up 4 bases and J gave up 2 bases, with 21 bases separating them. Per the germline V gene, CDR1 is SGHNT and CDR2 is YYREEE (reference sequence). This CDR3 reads CASSHTILGGYQETQYF. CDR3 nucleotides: TGTGCCAGCAGCCATACTATTCTGGGGGGTTATCAAGAGACCCAGTACTTC.

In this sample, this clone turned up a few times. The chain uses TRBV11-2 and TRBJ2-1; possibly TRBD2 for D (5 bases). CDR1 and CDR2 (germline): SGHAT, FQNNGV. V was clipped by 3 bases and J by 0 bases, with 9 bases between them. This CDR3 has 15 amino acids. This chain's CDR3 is CASSFDGLSYNEQFF. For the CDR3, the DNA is TGTGCCAGCAGCTTCGATGGACTCTCCTACAATGAGCAGTTCTTC.

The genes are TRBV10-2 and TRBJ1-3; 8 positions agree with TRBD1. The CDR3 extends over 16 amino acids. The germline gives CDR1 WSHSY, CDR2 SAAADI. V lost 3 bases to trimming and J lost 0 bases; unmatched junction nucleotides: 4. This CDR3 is CASSDRTGLSGNTIYF. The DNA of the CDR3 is TGCGCCAGCAGTGATAGGACAGGGCTCTCTGGAAACACCATATATTTT.

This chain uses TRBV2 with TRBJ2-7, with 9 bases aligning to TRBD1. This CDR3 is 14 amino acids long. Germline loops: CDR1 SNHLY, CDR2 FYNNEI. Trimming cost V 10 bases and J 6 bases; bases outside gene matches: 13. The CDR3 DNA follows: TGTGCCACCTCGGGGGACAGGGAAATCGGCGAGCAGTACTTC. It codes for CATSGDREIGEQYF.

The CDR3 DNA follows: TGTGCCAGCAGTTTCGGGGGAAGAGAGACCCAGTACTTC. Protein: CASSFGGRETQYF. The rearrangement links TRBV28 to TRBJ2-5; D perhaps matches TRBD2 (6 bases). The V gene lost 3 bases and the J gene lost 4 bases, with 9 bases spanning the gap. CDR3 length: 13 residues. Germline values: CDR1 MDHEN, CDR2 SYDVKM.

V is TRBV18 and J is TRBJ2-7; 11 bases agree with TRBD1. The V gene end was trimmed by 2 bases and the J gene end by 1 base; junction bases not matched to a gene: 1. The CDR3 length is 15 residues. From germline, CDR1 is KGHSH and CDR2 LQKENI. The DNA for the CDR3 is TGTGCCAGCTCACCAGGACAGGGGGCATCCTACGAGCAGTACTTC. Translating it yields CASSPGQGASYEQYF.

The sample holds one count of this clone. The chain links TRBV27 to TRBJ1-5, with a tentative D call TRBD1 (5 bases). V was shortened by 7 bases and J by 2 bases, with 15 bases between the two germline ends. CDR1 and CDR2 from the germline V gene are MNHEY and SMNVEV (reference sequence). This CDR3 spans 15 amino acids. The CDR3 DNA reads TGTGCCAGCAATCTGAAGGGGCGCGGCAATCAGCCCCAGCATTTT. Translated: CASNLKGRGNQPQHF.

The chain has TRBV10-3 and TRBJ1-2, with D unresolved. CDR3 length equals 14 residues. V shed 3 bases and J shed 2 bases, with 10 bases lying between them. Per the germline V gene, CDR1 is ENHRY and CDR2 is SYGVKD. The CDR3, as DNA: TGTGCCATCAGTGATTCCCGAAGCAACTATGGCTACACCTTC. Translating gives CAISDSRSNYGYTF.

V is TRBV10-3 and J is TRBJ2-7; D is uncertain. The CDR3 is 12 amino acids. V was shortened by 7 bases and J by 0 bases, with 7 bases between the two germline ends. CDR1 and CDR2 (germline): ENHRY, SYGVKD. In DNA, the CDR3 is TGTGCCATCAAGACAAGCTCCTACGAGCAGTACTTC. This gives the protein CAIKTSSYEQYF.

The CDR3 DNA reads TGTGCCAGCAGCTTATCCCAGAGGGAGACCCAGTACTTC. Amino acid sequence: CASSLSQRETQYF. The genes are TRBV7-2 and TRBJ2-5; no clear D. Trimming stripped 2 bases from V and 5 bases from J, with 9 bases between. The germline CDR1 and CDR2 sequences are SGHTA and FQGNSA. The CDR3 loop spans 13 amino acids.

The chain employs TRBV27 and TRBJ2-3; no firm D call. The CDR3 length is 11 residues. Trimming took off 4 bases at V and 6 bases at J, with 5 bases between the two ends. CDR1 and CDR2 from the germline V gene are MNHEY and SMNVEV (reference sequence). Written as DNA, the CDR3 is TGTGCCAGCAGTTGGGCGGATACGCAGTATTTT. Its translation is CASSWADTQYF.

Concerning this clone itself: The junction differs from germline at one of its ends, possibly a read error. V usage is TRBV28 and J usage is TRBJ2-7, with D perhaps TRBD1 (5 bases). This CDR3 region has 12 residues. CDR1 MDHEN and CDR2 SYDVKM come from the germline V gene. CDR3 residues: CASGQGYGFRDF. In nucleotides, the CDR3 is TGTGCCAGTGGGCAGGGCTATGGTTTCAGGGACTTC.

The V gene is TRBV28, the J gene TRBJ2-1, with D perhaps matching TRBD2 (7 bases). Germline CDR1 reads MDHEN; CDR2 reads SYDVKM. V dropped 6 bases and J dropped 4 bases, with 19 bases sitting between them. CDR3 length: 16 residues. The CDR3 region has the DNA TGTGCCAGCAGGGGTAGGGGGGGTGGGACTTACAATGAGCAGTTCTTC. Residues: CASRGRGGGTYNEQFF.

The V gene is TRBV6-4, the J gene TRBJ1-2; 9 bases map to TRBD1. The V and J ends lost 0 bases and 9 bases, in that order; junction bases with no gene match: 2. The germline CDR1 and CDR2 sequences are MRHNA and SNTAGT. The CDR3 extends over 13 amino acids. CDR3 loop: CASSDSTGGSYTF. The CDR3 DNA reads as TGTGCCAGCAGTGACTCGACAGGGGGAAGCTACACCTTC.

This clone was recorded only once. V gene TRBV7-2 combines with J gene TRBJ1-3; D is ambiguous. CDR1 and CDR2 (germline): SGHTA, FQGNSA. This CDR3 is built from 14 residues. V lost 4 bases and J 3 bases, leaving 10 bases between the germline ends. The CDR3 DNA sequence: TGTGCCAGCAGCTCCGGACGGGGTGGAAACACCATATATTTT. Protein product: CASSSGRGGNTIYF.